A single sample is the source of the 20 T cell receptor beta chains below, sequenced in a study of T cell responses to AZD1222 COVID-19 vaccine. Repertoires were generated with immunoSEQ multiplex PCR, while TCRdb's copy carries only in-frame clones and drops some. This sample has about 130,000 clones, with 80% to 90% found just once. The sample here was peripheral blood, taken on day 0 of AZD1222 vaccination. The receptor source for this set is an adult in good health.

V gene TRBV24-1 combines with J gene TRBJ1-1; 11 nucleotides match TRBD1. The CDR3 totals 16 residues. With 5 bases clipped from V and 5 bases from J, the junction kept 9 bases outside the gene matches. Germline V gene data show CDR1 as KGHDR and CDR2 as SFDVKD. CDR3 amino acids: CATSVPGTGGRTEAFF. The CDR3, as DNA: TGTGCCACCAGTGTTCCCGGGACAGGGGGTCGTACTGAAGCTTTCTTT.

The V gene is TRBV9, the J gene TRBJ1-2; TRBD1 matches at 7 bases. The CDR3 length is 13 residues. The germline CDR1 and CDR2 sequences are SGDLS and YYNGEE. J gave up 5 bases and V 3 bases, and 4 bases lay outside the gene matches. CDR3 in amino acids: CASSGQGSYGYTF. The CDR3 bases are TGTGCCAGCAGCGGACAGGGCTCTTATGGCTACACCTTC. Full variable domain (missing parts from reference TRBV9 and TRBJ1-2): DSGVTQTPKHLITATGQRVTLRCSPRSGDLSVYWYQQSLDQGLQFLIQYYNGEERAKGNILERFSAQQFPDLHSELNLSSLELGDSALYFCASSGQGSYGYTFGSGTRLTVV.

This chain uses TRBV10-1 with TRBJ2-7, with D possibly being TRBD1 (5 bases). Looked up from germline, CDR1 is WNHNN and CDR2 is SYGVQD (reference sequence). This CDR3 is 14 amino acids long. V lost 8 bases and J lost 0, with 14 bases in between. CDR3 nucleotide sequence: TGCGCCAGCTCTGAATCAGGGTTCTCCTACGAGCAGTACTTC. This sequence encodes CASSESGFSYEQYF.

The chain combines TRBV24-1 with TRBJ1-1; a weak D match, TRBD1 (5 bases). Germline CDR1 KGHDR, CDR2 SFDVKD. Trimming removed 7 bases at V and 0 bases at J, with 8 bases between. The CDR3 runs to 13 residues. The CDR3 DNA follows: TGTGCCACCAGGGGACTCATGAACACTGAAGCTTTCTTT. Translating gives CATRGLMNTEAFF.

This clone was detected only once. This chain joins TRBV10-3 and TRBJ2-7; 7 bases map to TRBD1. Germline CDR1 ENHRY, CDR2 SYGVKD. J was trimmed by 2 bases and V by 5 bases; bases with no gene match: 3. The CDR3 covers 13 residues. The CDR3 sequence is CAISRQGTYEQYF. The CDR3 DNA reads TGTGCCATCAGTAGACAGGGAACCTACGAGCAGTACTTC.

The J gene is TRBJ1-2, the V gene TRBV24-1; no clear D. The CDR3 extends over 14 amino acids. CDR1 and CDR2 from the germline V gene are KGHDR and SFDVKD. V was cut by 11 bases and J by 3 bases, with 18 bases left in between. Written as DNA, the CDR3 is TGTGCCATCCAAACCCAGGACGGGGACTATGGCTACACCTTC. Protein product: CAIQTQDGDYGYTF.

The chain couples TRBV6-5 to TRBJ1-6, with 8 bases matching TRBD1. Germline V gives CDR1 MNHEY, CDR2 SVGAGI. The CDR3 loop spans 14 amino acids. V lost 2 bases to trimming and J lost 10 bases; unmatched junction nucleotides: 4. CDR3 bases: TGTGCCAGCAGTTACCAGGGGGCAGGATCACCCCTCCACTTT. This translates into CASSYQGAGSPLHF.

This chain uses TRBV12-3 or TRBV12-4 with TRBJ1-2, with no clear D. Trimming took 4 bases from V and 3 from J, leaving 3 bases between them. There are 11 residues in the CDR3. The CDR3 DNA reads TGTGCCAGCAGTTCCGACTATGGCTACACCTTC. It translates to CASSSDYGYTF.

For the CDR3, the DNA is TGTGCCAGCAGCTTAGAGGTCAGGAGGCCCCAGCATTTT. Translating gives CASSLEVRRPQHF. This chain links TRBV7-2 with TRBJ1-5; D is undetermined. Germline V CDR1 and CDR2: SGHTA, FQGNSA. The CDR3 has 13 amino acids. V dropped 1 base and J dropped 9 bases, with 10 bases sitting between them.

DNA of the CDR3: TGTGCCATCAGAGCGAACTTTAACGAGCAGTACTTC. It translates to CAIRANFNEQYF. The chain couples TRBV10-3 to TRBJ2-7; no clear D. This CDR3 has 12 amino acids. The germline V gene has CDR1 ENHRY and CDR2 SYGVKD. V was pared by 6 bases and J by 5 bases, with 11 bases between.

The chain recombines TRBV6-4 with TRBJ2-2; D is ambiguous. V lost 7 bases and J 6 bases, leaving 15 bases between the germline ends. Germline loops: CDR1 MRHNA, CDR2 SNTAGT. The CDR3 is 14 residues long. This CDR3 reads CASTPYHPAGELFF. The DNA for the CDR3 is TGTGCCAGCACCCCGTACCACCCAGCCGGGGAGCTGTTTTTT.

This rearrangement joins TRBV6-5 to TRBJ2-7, with a tentative D call TRBD1 (6 bases). Germline V gives CDR1 MNHEY, CDR2 SVGAGI. V was trimmed by 0 bases and J by 2 bases, leaving 14 bases between them. The CDR3 covers 16 residues. The CDR3 sequence: CASSYSSSRGAYEQYF. The CDR3 DNA reads TGTGCCAGCAGTTACTCTTCCTCCAGGGGAGCCTACGAGCAGTACTTC.

This clone was recorded only once. CDR3 region: CASSLEYSSGNTIYF. CDR3 coding DNA: TGTGCCAGCAGCTTAGAATACAGTTCTGGAAACACCATATATTTT. V and J are TRBV13 and TRBJ1-3; no clear D. The CDR3 runs to 15 residues. Per the germline V gene, CDR1 is PRHDT and CDR2 is FYEKMQ (reference sequence). V gave up 1 base and J gave up 1 base, with 8 bases separating them.

The chain recombines TRBV5-1 with TRBJ1-1; 10 bases are shared with TRBD1. CDR1 and CDR2 from the germline V gene are SGHRS and YFSETQ. After removal of 3 bases from V and 11 bases from J, the junction contained 10 bases not matched to a gene. The CDR3 has 14 residues. CDR3 residues: CASSSGGQGKFAFF. The CDR3 DNA reads TGCGCCAGCAGCTCCGGGGGACAGGGGAAATTTGCTTTCTTT. Full variable domain (outside the CDR3, taken from reference TRBV5-1 and TRBJ1-1): KAGVTQTPRYLIKTRGQQVTLSCSPISGHRSVSWYQQTPGQGLQFLFEYFSETQRNKGNFPGRFSGRQFSNSRSEMNVSTLELGDSALYLCASSSGGQGKFAFFGQGTRLTVV.

The genes are TRBV9 and TRBJ2-1; 14 nucleotides align to TRBD2. V was pared by 2 bases and J by 2 bases, with 3 bases of the junction left unmatched. Germline-derived CDR1 and CDR2 are SGDLS and YYNGEE. The CDR3 runs to 17 residues. The CDR3 region is CASSVLGLAGAYNEQFF. The CDR3 DNA reads TGTGCCAGCAGCGTCCTGGGACTAGCGGGAGCCTACAATGAGCAGTTCTTC.

The rearrangement links TRBV10-3 to TRBJ2-1; D is uncertain. V was pared by 4 bases and J by 3 bases, with 7 bases between. Germline lookup yields CDR1 ENHRY and CDR2 SYGVKD. This CDR3 contains 13 residues. CDR3 sequence: CAISGDNYNEQFF. DNA of the CDR3: TGTGCCATCAGTGGAGACAACTACAATGAGCAGTTCTTC.

The rearrangement links TRBV7-9 to TRBJ2-7, with D perhaps TRBD1 (6 bases). Trimming pared 1 base from V and 1 base from J, leaving 11 bases between. CDR3 length: 15 amino acids. The germline V gene encodes CDR1 SEHNR and CDR2 FQNEAQ (reference sequence). Here the CDR3 reads CASSLGGGTSYEQYF. The CDR3 bases are TGTGCCAGCAGCTTAGGGGGTGGGACATCCTACGAGCAGTACTTC. The full variable domain, its missing parts supplied by reference TRBV7-9 and TRBJ2-7, is DTGVSQNPRHKITKRGQNVTFRCDPISEHNRLYWYRQTLGQGPEFLTYFQNEAQLEKSRLLSDRFSAERPKGSFSTLEIQRTEQGDSAMYLCASSLGGGTSYEQYFGPGTRLTVT.

This sequence joins TRBV6-2 or TRBV6-3 and TRBJ2-1; unclear D gene. V was shortened by 5 bases and J by 6 bases, with 11 bases between the two germline ends. Germline V CDR1 and CDR2: MNHEY, SVGEGT. CDR3 length: 13 amino acids. The CDR3 region is CASSPTSSNEQFF. The DNA of the CDR3 is TGTGCCAGCAGTCCGACCAGCAGCAATGAGCAGTTCTTC.

The rearrangement joins TRBV23-1 to TRBJ1-1; D gene unclear. TRBV23-1 is noted as an ORF with a role that remains uncertain. CDR3 size: 13 residues. Trimming took off 2 bases at V and 1 base at J, with 5 bases between the two ends. The CDR3 is CASSQGTNTEAFF. CDR3 nucleotides: TGCGCCAGCAGTCAAGGAACGAACACTGAAGCTTTCTTT.

The rearrangement joins TRBV7-8 to TRBJ2-1; D uncertain. This CDR3 is built from 13 residues. The V gene lost 5 bases and the J gene lost 0 bases, with 5 bases spanning the gap. Germline assignment: CDR1 SGHVS and CDR2 FQNEAQ. Written as DNA, the CDR3 is TGTGCCAGCAGCCCCGGCTCCTACAATGAGCAGTTCTTC. This codes for CASSPGSYNEQFF.